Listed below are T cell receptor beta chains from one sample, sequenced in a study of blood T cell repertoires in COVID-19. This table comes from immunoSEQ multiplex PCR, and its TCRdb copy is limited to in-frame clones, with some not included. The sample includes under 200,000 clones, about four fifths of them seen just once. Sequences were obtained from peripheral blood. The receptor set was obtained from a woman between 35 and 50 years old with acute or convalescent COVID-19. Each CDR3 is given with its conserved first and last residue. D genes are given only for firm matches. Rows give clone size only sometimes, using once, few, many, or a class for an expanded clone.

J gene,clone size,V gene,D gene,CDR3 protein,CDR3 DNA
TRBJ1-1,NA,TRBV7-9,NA,CASSLGQMNTEAFF,TGTGCCAGCAGCTTAGGCCAGATGAACACTGAAGCTTTCTTT
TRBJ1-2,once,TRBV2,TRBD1,CASSPGTGHHGYTF,TGTGCCAGCAGTCCCGGGACAGGGCACCATGGCTACACCTTC
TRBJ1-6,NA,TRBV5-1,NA,CASSLSQRDSPLHF,TGCGCCAGCAGCTTGAGCCAGAGGGATTCACCCCTCCACTTT
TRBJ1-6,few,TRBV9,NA,CASQGGGRDSPLHF,TGTGCCTCTCAAGGGGGAGGGAGGGATTCACCCCTCCACTTT
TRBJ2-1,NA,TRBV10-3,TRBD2,CAISESGATSGESSYNEQFF,TGTGCCATCAGTGAGTCGGGGGCCACTAGCGGGGAGAGCTCCTACAATGAGCAGTTCTTC
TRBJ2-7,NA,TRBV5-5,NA,CASSFSPSAAFKQYF,TGTGCCAGCAGCTTTAGTCCTAGCGCCGCCTTCAAGCAGTACTTC
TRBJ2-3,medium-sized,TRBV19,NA,CASRWQGFADTQYF,TGTGCCAGTAGGTGGCAGGGGTTTGCAGATACGCAGTATTTT
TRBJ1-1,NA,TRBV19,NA,CATLRGGLGTEAFF,TGTGCCACCCTGAGGGGGGGGCTTGGCACTGAAGCTTTCTTT
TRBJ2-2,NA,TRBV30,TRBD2,CAWSGTSPGELFF,TGTGCCTGGAGTGGGACTAGTCCCGGGGAGCTGTTTTTT
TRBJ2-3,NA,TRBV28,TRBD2,CASSPFTSGSTDTQCF,TGTGCCAGCAGCCCCTTCACTAGCGGCAGCACAGATACGCAGTGTTTT
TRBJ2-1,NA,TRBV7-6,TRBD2,CASSGETSGRRSQFF,TGTGCCAGCAGCGGAGAGACTAGCGGGAGGCGTTCCCAATTCTTC
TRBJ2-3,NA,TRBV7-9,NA,CASSSPGRGDTQYF,TGTGCCAGCAGCTCCCCAGGTAGGGGTGATACGCAGTATTTT
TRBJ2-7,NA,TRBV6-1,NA,CASSEEVGWYEQYF,TGTGCCAGCAGTGAGGAGGTGGGTTGGTACGAGCAGTACTTC
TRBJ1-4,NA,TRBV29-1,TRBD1,CSGARTGREKLFF,TGCAGCGGGGCCCGGACAGGACGAGAAAAACTGTTTTTT
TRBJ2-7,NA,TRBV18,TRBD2,CASSLTSESSYEQYF,TGTGCCAGCTCACTAACTAGCGAGAGCTCCTACGAGCAGTACTTC
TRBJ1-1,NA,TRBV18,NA,CASSPLAADTEAFF,TGTGCCAGCTCACCACTGGCCGCTGACACTGAAGCTTTCTTT
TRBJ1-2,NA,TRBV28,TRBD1,CASSWTGGDDGYTF,TGTGCCAGCAGTTGGACAGGGGGCGATGATGGCTACACCTTC
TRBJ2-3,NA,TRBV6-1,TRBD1,CASSEPGQGTFTDTQYF,TGTGCCAGCAGTGAACCGGGACAGGGTACCTTCACAGATACGCAGTATTTT
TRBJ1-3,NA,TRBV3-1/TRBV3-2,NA,CASSQFLGNTIYF,TGTGCCAGCAGCCAATTTCTGGGAAACACCATATATTTT
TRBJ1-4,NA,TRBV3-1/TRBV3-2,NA,CASSQEDKGGKLFF,TGTGCCAGCAGCCAAGAAGATAAGGGGGGGAAACTGTTTTTT
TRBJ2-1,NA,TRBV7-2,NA,CASSPGPGYEQFF,TGTGCCAGCAGCCCAGGTCCAGGGTATGAGCAGTTCTTC
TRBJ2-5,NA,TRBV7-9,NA,CASSLEFRRDPFQETQYF,TGTGCCAGCAGCTTAGAGTTTAGGCGGGACCCTTTCCAAGAGACCCAGTACTTC
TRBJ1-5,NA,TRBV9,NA,CASSPSDFQPQHF,TGTGCCAGCAGCCCCTCGGACTTCCAGCCCCAGCATTTT
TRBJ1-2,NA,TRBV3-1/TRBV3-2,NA,CASSHLDSNYGYTF,TGTGCCAGCAGCCACTTGGACAGCAACTATGGCTACACCTTC
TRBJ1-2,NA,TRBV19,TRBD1,CASLDIGTGYGYTF,TGTGCCAGCCTAGATATCGGGACAGGGTATGGCTACACCTTC
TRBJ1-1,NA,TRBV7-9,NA,CASSDRTLRGAFF,TGTGCCAGCAGCGACAGGACCCTAAGGGGAGCTTTCTTT
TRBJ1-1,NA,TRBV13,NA,CASSLPGNTEAFF,TGTGCCAGCAGCTTACCAGGGAACACTGAAGCTTTCTTT
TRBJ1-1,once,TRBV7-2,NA,CASSFTRASAEAFF,TGTGCCAGCAGCTTCACCAGGGCAAGCGCTGAAGCTTTCTTT
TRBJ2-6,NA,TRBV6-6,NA,CASSYPGVPGANVLTF,TGTGCCAGCAGTTACCCCGGGGTCCCTGGGGCCAACGTCCTGACTTTC
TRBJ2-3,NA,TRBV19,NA,CASSIDRSASQYF,TGTGCCAGTAGTATCGACAGGAGCGCGTCGCAGTATTTT
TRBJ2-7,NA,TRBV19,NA,CASNPGRDSYEQYF,TGTGCCAGTAATCCAGGCCGGGATTCTTACGAGCAGTACTTC
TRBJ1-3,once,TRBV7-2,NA,CASSFTGSGGNTIYF,TGTGCCAGCAGCTTCACAGGGAGCGGTGGAAACACCATATATTTT
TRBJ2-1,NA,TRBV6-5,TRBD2,CASSSLAGAQEQFF,TGTGCCAGCAGTTCGCTAGCGGGAGCTCAAGAGCAGTTCTTC
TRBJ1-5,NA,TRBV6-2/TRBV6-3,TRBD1,CASSGGQGNQPQHF,TGTGCCAGCAGTGGTGGACAGGGGAATCAGCCCCAGCATTTT
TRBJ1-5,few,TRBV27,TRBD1,CASSGTGGGQPQHF,TGTGCCAGCAGTGGGACAGGGGGTGGTCAGCCCCAGCATTTT
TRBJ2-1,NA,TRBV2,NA,CAQIQGGVDNEQFF,TGTGCGCAGATCCAGGGGGGAGTGGACAATGAGCAGTTCTTC
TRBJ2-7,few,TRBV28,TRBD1,CASIWTGSYEQYF,TGTGCCAGCATTTGGACAGGGTCCTACGAGCAGTACTTC
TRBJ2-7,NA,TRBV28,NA,CASRGPAYEQYF,TGTGCCAGCAGGGGGCCGGCCTACGAGCAGTACTTC
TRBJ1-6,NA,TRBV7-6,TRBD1,CASSLQSAGGYSPLHF,TGTGCCAGCAGCTTACAATCGGCAGGGGGTTATTCACCCCTCCACTTT
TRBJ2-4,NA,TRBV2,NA,CASIHNIVWGENIQYF,TGTGCCAGCATCCACAACATCGTTTGGGGAGAAAACATTCAGTACTTC
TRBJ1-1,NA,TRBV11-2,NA,CASSLSNGGAFF,TGTGCCAGCAGCTTATCTAACGGGGGAGCTTTCTTT
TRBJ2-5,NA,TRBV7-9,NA,CASSSFRPRRNPPGTQYF,TGTGCCAGCAGCTCTTTCCGACCCCGTCGGAACCCTCCGGGGACCCAGTACTTC
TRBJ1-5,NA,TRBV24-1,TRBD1,CATSARGREQPQHF,TGTGCCACCAGTGCCAGGGGGCGGGAGCAGCCCCAGCATTTT
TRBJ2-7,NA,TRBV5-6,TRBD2,CASSLGGLAGLTYF,TGTGCCAGCAGCTTGGGGGGACTAGCGGGCCTGACGTACTTC
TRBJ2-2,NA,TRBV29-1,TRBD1,CSERPATGGRGELFF,TGCAGCGAGCGGCCTGCCACAGGGGGCAGAGGGGAGCTGTTTTTT
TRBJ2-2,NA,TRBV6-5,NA,CASSYSYQGRAGELFF,TGTGCCAGCAGTTACTCATACCAGGGGAGGGCCGGGGAGCTGTTTTTT
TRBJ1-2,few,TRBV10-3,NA,CAISESSLQGYGYTF,TGTGCCATCAGTGAGTCGTCACTCCAGGGCTATGGCTACACCTTC
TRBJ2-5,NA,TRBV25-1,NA,CASSESFGRGETQYF,TGTGCCAGCAGTGAATCATTTGGGAGAGGAGAGACCCAGTACTTC
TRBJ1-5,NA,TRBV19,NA,CASSPRDHRQPQHF,TGTGCCAGTAGTCCTCGCGATCACAGGCAGCCCCAGCATTTT
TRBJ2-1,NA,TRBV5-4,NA,CASSLPGERGSYNEQFF,TGTGCCAGCAGCTTACCAGGGGAGCGCGGCTCCTACAATGAGCAGTTCTTC
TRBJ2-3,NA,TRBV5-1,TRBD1,CASSPGQGGGWYTDTQYF,TGCGCCAGCAGCCCGGGACAGGGTGGCGGTTGGTACACAGATACGCAGTATTTT
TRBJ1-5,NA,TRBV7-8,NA,CASSARLDNQPQHF,TGTGCCAGCAGCGCCAGACTGGACAATCAGCCCCAGCATTTT
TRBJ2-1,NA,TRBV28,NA,CASSSQGIMANEQFF,TGTGCCAGCAGTTCCCAGGGGATCATGGCCAATGAGCAGTTCTTC
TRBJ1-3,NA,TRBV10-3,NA,CAIQDGQSSGNTIYF,TGTGCCATTCAGGACGGACAGAGCTCTGGAAACACCATATATTTT
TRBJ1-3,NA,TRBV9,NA,CASSVALTPGNTIYF,TGTGCCAGCAGCGTAGCTCTCACTCCTGGAAACACCATATATTTT
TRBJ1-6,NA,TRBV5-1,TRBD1,CASSPGTASYNSPLHF,TGCGCCAGCAGCCCGGGGACAGCTAGTTATAATTCACCCCTCCACTTT
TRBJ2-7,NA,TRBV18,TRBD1,CASSPQQGAMYF,TGTGCCAGCTCACCTCAACAGGGGGCGATGTACTTC
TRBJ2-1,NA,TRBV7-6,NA,CASIGEDEQFF,TGTGCCAGCATCGGGGAGGATGAGCAGTTCTTC